This T cell receptor (beta chain) comes out of a study of beta chain features in type 1 diabetes (dated 2018 in TCRdb). Turning to the overall study: No differences in mean age, gender distribution, total cell number or subset yield were found between patients and healthy donors. A total of approximately 99,000,000 sorted cells were examined across all samples, and RNA yield correlated strongly with the number of cells per subset. The study compared the TCRB repertoires of sorted circulating CD4+ T cell subsets in recently diagnosed type 1 diabetes patients with those in matched healthy donors. Naive and central memory subsets were obtained from all 30 or so donors, but regulatory and stem cell-like memory subsets were isolated from only 8 patients and 8 healthy donors.

Each donor gave one peripheral blood draw, averaging roughly 120 mL, which was collected into heparinised tubes. A BD FACSAria II was used to sort naive, central memory, regulatory and stem cell-like memory CD4+ T cells with a panel that included CD45RO, CCR7, CD25, CD127, CD95 and CD27. Purity was above 95% for every sorted population. Right away, PBMCs were isolated by Lymphoprep density gradient centrifugation and were stained directly, with no culture step. Samples were stained and sorted in pairs, with one healthy donor and one patient per experiment, so that batch effects were minimized. Paper-wide results and their limitations: At VDJ recombination sites, patients with type 1 diabetes made fewer insertions and deleted more nucleotides, a pattern implying thymic rearrangement abnormalities. Shorter templates might be favored by PCR, yet because patient and control samples were amplified and corrected together, any such skew would affect both groups equally. A moderate but significant shortening of TCRB CDR3 length was observed in type 1 diabetes patients in all four CD4+ subsets. Because cDNA was sequenced instead of genomic DNA, activated cells with high expression could be over-represented, although the groups did not differ in activation or CD3 levels. Only small numbers of individuals were included in the HLA sub-analyses, which left unresolved whether HLA type had any influence on TCRB rearrangement. Naive, central memory and regulatory TCRB repertoires appeared to be more alike among patients than among healthy donors.

From its cysteine to its phenylalanine, the CDR3 spans 15 amino acids. Only CDR3 DNA remains: 45 bases, in frame from the first base. The germline V gene specifies SGHTA as CDR1 and FQGNSA as CDR2. V and J are truncated by 2 bases and 6 bases respectively, leaving an intervening sequence of 14 bases. With regard to this clone: It has no known antigen specificity. No per-base quality is available; no much larger clone lies one base away.

The entire isolated RNA was reverse transcribed using the High Capacity cDNA Reverse Transcription Kit, and thus expressed TCRB transcripts were sequenced. Deep immunoSEQ sequencing was performed on naive, central memory and regulatory T cell samples, with an average of about 3.6 million total reads per sample. After sorted cells were lysed in RLT buffer, RNA was extracted with DNase-treated RNeasy Micro or Mini kits, with the choice depending on cell number. To prevent cross-contamination, every cell subset was processed on its own, while patient and healthy donor samples were processed together. The immunoSEQ multiplex PCR was used to amplify TCRB sequences from cDNA, generating 87-bp fragments that spanned the CDR3 region. The amplicons were sequenced using the Illumina HiSeq platform. In the source study's methods: PCR bias was computationally corrected using synthetic template baselines, reads within Hamming distance 2 were collapsed, and singletons that could not be merged were discarded. Reads were aligned against IMGT to assign V, D and J genes, CDR3 length and insertions or deletions at six rearrangement sites. Within each subset, clonotype counts were normalized to the number of sorted cells before true diversity and Gini coefficients were calculated with the tcR R package. The overlap coefficient, calculated on TCRB nucleotide sequences, was used to quantify repertoire sharing. As a proxy for the pre-selection repertoire, out-of-frame TCRB sequences from naive cells were analyzed. In TCRdb, the immuneACCESS table is reduced to in-frame sequences with V and J assigned. These tables do not hold every clone; where another copy was compared, an unresolved V gene accounts for under half, and the others remain unexplained. The V and J calls and clone size were taken over from that table, and D and trimming were inferred from the DNA. Present in this sample are about 260,000 clones, around 68% of which were seen just once. The ten biggest clones cover 0.053% of the sample.

The sequence was collected from a man between 25 and 39 years old in good health. Sequenced sample: naive CD4+ T cells from blood. This specimen's cell subset or site label, interpreted: true naive CD4+ T cells. The rearranged chain carries TRBV7-2 and TRBJ2-1; tentative D gene TRBD2, with 6 bases matching. The nucleotide sequence is TGTGCCAGCAGCTTATACGGGGGAACTTCCAATGAGCAGTTCTTC. Translated, it gives CASSLYGGTSNEQFF.